The clone carrying this T cell receptor beta chain showed up just once. What it recognizes is unknown. This sample is drawn from a study of cytotoxic CD8 clonotypes in ibrutinib-treated CLL. Turning to the study itself: Collecting the response samples happened after a median approximately 11 months of treatment, with a range of 6 to 36. Study-level points and caveats: Sustained-remission and progressing patients diverged in sampling times. Clonality was higher at baseline than in age-matched healthy donors and tracked circulating CD8+ T-cell counts.

Using immunoSEQ multiplex PCR, the repertoire was profiled, and TCRdb retains in-frame clones only, with some absent. The sample consists of about 45,000 clones, 50% to 75% of them appearing once. The CDR3 is 15 amino acids. Germline-derived CDR1 and CDR2 are LNHDA and SQIVND (reference sequence). Trimming left V 5 bases short and J 0 bases short, with 10 bases between. Frozen PBMC stocks contributed roughly 2.1 micrograms of genomic DNA to the TCR beta libraries. Here the sequenced sample was PBMCs, taken after 24 months of ibrutinib treatment. This TCR came from a human donor with chronic lymphocytic leukemia. This chain links TRBV19 with TRBJ1-4, with unresolved D. DNA of the CDR3: TGTGCCAGTAGTGTGAGAGGGTCAACTAATGAAAAACTGTTTTTT. Translating gives CASSVRGSTNEKLFF.